The 30 T cell receptor beta chains listed next were all sequenced from one sample in a study of PD-L1 blockade in urothelial cancer. Profiling relied on immunoSEQ multiplex PCR, and the TCRdb table lists in-frame clones only, not all of them. The data hold over 35,000 clones, with approximately 86% observed a single time. Time point described: pretreatment peripheral blood. Here the sequenced sample was PBMCs, taken around atezolizumab (anti-PD-L1) treatment. All receptors come from a man aged 80 or over with urothelial cancer.

V gene TRBV5-6 combines with J gene TRBJ2-1; D is perhaps TRBD1 (6 bases). V lost 5 bases and J 4 bases, leaving 22 bases between the germline ends. The length of the CDR3 is 17 residues. CDR1 is SGHDT, CDR2 YYEEEE, per germline. The CDR3 DNA reads TGTGCCAGCAGACACTCATCCAGGGGACCAGCTTACAATGAGCAGTTCTTC. It yields the protein CASRHSSRGPAYNEQFF.

This chain links TRBV19 with TRBJ2-5; TRBD2 matches at 7 bases. This CDR3 has 14 residues. V was clipped by 4 bases and J by 5 bases; unmatched bases: 7. From germline, CDR1 is LNHDA and CDR2 SQIVND (reference sequence). As DNA, the CDR3 is TGTGCCAGTAGTAGGGCGGGAGTACGGGAGACCCAGTACTTC. It is translated as CASSRAGVRETQYF.

The chain links TRBV11-2 to TRBJ2-3, with 9 bases identical to TRBD2. V lost 5 bases and J lost 4; bases outside the gene matches: 7. The V gene's germline CDR1 is SGHAT and CDR2 FQNNGV. This CDR3 is 15 amino acids long. Here the CDR3 DNA reads TGTGCCAGCAGCCGTAGCGGGAGCTCCCCAGATACGCAGTATTTT. This codes for CASSRSGSSPDTQYF.

The rearrangement uses TRBV23-1 and TRBJ2-1, with D unresolved. TRBV23-1 is an ORF for which the function is uncertain. This CDR3 has 15 amino acids. Trimming took 4 bases from V and 9 from J, leaving 19 bases between them. DNA of the CDR3: TGCGCCAGCAGTCGCCCCCAGTTTCGATATTCTGAGCAGTTCTTC. Translating gives CASSRPQFRYSEQFF.

This chain joins TRBV29-1 and TRBJ2-2; 7 bases line up with TRBD1. Germline CDR1 is SQVTM and CDR2 is ANQGSEA. CDR3 size: 13 residues. V lost 6 bases to trimming and J lost 1 base; unmatched junction nucleotides: 2. The chain's CDR3 is CSVHRGNTGELFF. DNA for the CDR3: TGCAGCGTCCACAGGGGGAACACCGGGGAGCTGTTTTTT.

The chain carries TRBV18 and TRBJ1-3; 9 bases map to TRBD1. V was clipped by 5 bases and J by 0 bases; unmatched bases: 8. The CDR3 has 17 amino acids. Germline loops: CDR1 KGHSH, CDR2 LQKENI. CDR3 coding DNA: TGTGCCAGCTCAAGACGGGACAGGGACTACTCTGGAAACACCATATATTTT. Protein sequence: CASSRRDRDYSGNTIYF.

The V gene is TRBV4-3, the J gene TRBJ2-1, with 7 bases identical to TRBD1. The germline V gene has CDR1 LGHNA and CDR2 YSLEER. J was trimmed by 5 bases and V by 4 bases; bases with no gene match: 8. CDR3 size: 15 residues. The CDR3 sequence: CASSRRGGFDNEQFF. The CDR3, as DNA: TGCGCCAGCAGCCGGCGAGGGGGCTTCGACAATGAGCAGTTCTTC.

J is TRBJ1-1 and V is TRBV30; tentatively, D is TRBD1 (6 bases). Germline V lookup: CDR1 GTSNPN, CDR2 SVGIG (reference sequence). There are 14 residues in the CDR3. V lost 4 bases to trimming and J lost 3 bases, with 15 bases between them. The CDR3 region is CAWTLRGADTEAFF. The DNA for the CDR3 is TGTGCCTGGACCCTCCGGGGGGCGGACACTGAAGCTTTCTTT. Variable domain in full (rest from reference TRBV30 and TRBJ1-1): SQTIHQWPATLVQPVGSPLSLECTVEGTSNPNLYWYRQAAGRGLQLLFYSVGIGQISSEVPQNLSASRPQDRQFILSSKKLLLSDSGFYLCAWTLRGADTEAFFGQGTRLTVV.

The V gene is TRBV11-3, the J gene TRBJ2-1; the match to TRBD2 covers 7 bases. Germline lookup yields CDR1 SGHNT and CDR2 YENEEA. The CDR3 consists of 13 residues. V was clipped by 5 bases and J by 6 bases; unmatched bases: 4. The CDR3 spells CASSLGLVNEQFF. The CDR3 DNA is TGTGCCAGCAGCCTCGGACTAGTCAATGAGCAGTTCTTC. The variable domain in full, completed from reference TRBV11-3 and TRBJ2-1, reads EAGVVQSPRYKIIEKKQPVAFWCNPISGHNTLYWYLQNLGQGPELLIRYENEEAVDDSQLPKDRFSAERLKGVDSTLKIQPAELGDSAVYLCASSLGLVNEQFFGPGTRLTVL.

V usage is TRBV5-1 and J usage is TRBJ2-5; D gene ambiguous. Germline-derived CDR1 and CDR2 are SGHRS and YFSETQ. V was pared by 0 bases and J by 1 base, with 10 bases between. CDR3 length: 15 residues. Written as DNA, the CDR3 is TGCGCCAGCAGCTTGGAGCAGGATTCCCAAGAGACCCAGTACTTC. Encoded protein: CASSLEQDSQETQYF.

In nucleotides, the CDR3 is TGTGCCAGCAGCTTAGCGTCTTTCTCTGGAAACACCATATATTTT. Amino acid sequence: CASSLASFSGNTIYF. This chain joins TRBV7-2 and TRBJ1-3, with D hard to call. CDR1 is SGHTA and CDR2 is FQGNSA in the germline V gene. The CDR3 length is 15 residues. V was shortened by 0 bases and J by 0 bases, with 6 bases between the two germline ends.

The rearrangement uses TRBV4-1 and TRBJ1-2; TRBD1 aligns across 7 bases. The V segment lost 2 bases and the J segment 7 bases; nucleotides outside the gene matches: 4. Germline V gene lookup returns CDR1 MGHRA and CDR2 YSYEKL. This CDR3 is built from 13 residues. The chain's CDR3 is CASSQLQGGGYTF. CDR3 DNA: TGCGCCAGCAGCCAATTGCAGGGGGGTGGCTACACCTTC.

The chain is built from TRBV28 and TRBJ2-7, with D maybe TRBD2 (6 bases). The V gene's germline CDR1 is MDHEN and CDR2 SYDVKM. V was cut by 5 bases and J by 4 bases, with 18 bases left in between. The CDR3 runs 15 residues. The CDR3 spells CASSPAGSRRYEQYF. The CDR3 DNA reads TGTGCCAGCAGTCCCGCGGGGTCCCGAAGGTACGAGCAGTACTTC.

V gene TRBV15 combines with J gene TRBJ2-1; a possible D gene is TRBD2 (6 bases). Germline loops: CDR1 LNHNV, CDR2 YYDKDF (reference sequence). The CDR3 covers 14 residues. With 1 base removed from V and 4 bases from J, the gap between germline ends came to 8 bases. The DNA for the CDR3 is TGTGCCACCAGCAGAGTCAGCGGGTACAATGAGCAGTTCTTC. This codes for CATSRVSGYNEQFF.

This chain uses TRBV7-6 with TRBJ2-7; a weak D match, TRBD2 (7 bases). Germline CDR1 and CDR2: SGHVS and FNYEAQ. With 3 bases removed from V and 6 bases from J, the gap between germline ends came to 15 bases. The CDR3 length is 14 residues. For the CDR3, the DNA is TGTGCCAGCAGCTTGGGTCGGGGGGCAGGCGAGCAGTACTTC. It yields the protein CASSLGRGAGEQYF.

The chain combines TRBV5-6 with TRBJ2-1; 14 nucleotides agree with TRBD2. Looked up from germline, CDR1 is SGHDT and CDR2 is YYEEEE. Trimming removed 5 bases from V and 7 bases from J; junction bases left unmatched: 5. The CDR3 has 15 residues. Written as DNA, the CDR3 is TGTGCCAGCAGACCGACTAGCGGGAGGGCAAATGAGCAGTTCTTC. Its protein is CASRPTSGRANEQFF.

V is TRBV18 and J is TRBJ2-1, with 7 nucleotides matching TRBD1. Germline CDR1 KGHSH, CDR2 LQKENI. The CDR3 has 15 amino acids. The J segment lost 2 bases and the V segment lost 4 bases, leaving 5 bases of the junction unmatched. CDR3 in amino acids: CASSLRDSAYNEQFF. As DNA, the CDR3 is TGTGCCAGCTCACTCCGGGACAGCGCCTACAATGAGCAGTTCTTC.

The chain has TRBV11-2 and TRBJ1-3; D is unresolved. The CDR3 has 17 residues. CDR1 and CDR2 (germline): SGHAT, FQNNGV. V was shortened by 2 bases and J by 0 bases, with 14 bases between the two germline ends. CDR3 in amino acids: CASSLKRSQSSGNTIYF. Written as DNA, the CDR3 is TGTGCCAGCAGCTTAAAGCGGTCACAGAGCTCTGGAAACACCATATATTTT.

This chain connects TRBV27 to TRBJ2-2; TRBD1 agrees at 9 bases. V shed 5 bases, J shed 6 bases, and the junction held 10 bases outside the gene matches. Germline loops: CDR1 MNHEY, CDR2 SMNVEV (reference sequence). The length of the CDR3 is 16 residues. As DNA, the CDR3 is TGTGCCAGCAGTGTTACAGGGGGCTCGAGGGCCGGGGAGCTGTTTTTT. This encodes CASSVTGGSRAGELFF.

This clone came up a few times. The chain has TRBV19 and TRBJ2-2; tentative D call: TRBD2 (6 bases). The length of the CDR3 is 14 residues. The germline V gene encodes CDR1 LNHDA and CDR2 SQIVND (reference sequence). V lost 11 bases and J 0 bases, leaving 13 bases between the germline ends. As DNA, the CDR3 is TGTGCCCGGGGGAAGCAACCGAACACCGGGGAGCTGTTTTTT. This codes for CARGKQPNTGELFF.

The V gene is TRBV9, the J gene TRBJ2-7, with D tentatively TRBD2 (6 bases). There are 18 residues in the CDR3. In germline, CDR1 is SGDLS, CDR2 YYNGEE. Between the trimmed V and J ends, which lost 0 bases and 0 bases, there was a span of 19 bases. CDR3 amino acids: CASSVARPSAESSYEQYF. In DNA, the CDR3 is TGTGCCAGCAGCGTAGCCAGACCTAGCGCAGAGAGCTCCTACGAGCAGTACTTC.

The gene calls are TRBV4-1 and TRBJ2-5, with 14 bases that match TRBD2. In germline, CDR1 is MGHRA, CDR2 YSYEKL. The V gene end was trimmed by 2 bases and the J gene end by 5 bases; junction bases not matched to a gene: 4. The CDR3 has 16 residues. The CDR3 loop reads CASSQPGLAGVETQYF. In DNA, the CDR3 is TGCGCCAGCAGCCAACCGGGACTAGCGGGAGTTGAGACCCAGTACTTC.

This clone was counted a single time. This sequence joins TRBV2 and TRBJ2-7, with D possibly being TRBD1 (5 bases). The CDR3 has 12 amino acids. With 4 bases removed from V and 3 bases from J, the gap between germline ends came to 7 bases. Germline V lookup: CDR1 SNHLY, CDR2 FYNNEI. The CDR3, as DNA: TGTGCCAGCAGTGGACAGAACTACGAGCAGTACTTC. It specifies CASSGQNYEQYF. The full variable domain, rest sourced from reference TRBV2 and TRBJ2-7, is EPEVTQTPSHQVTQMGQEVILRCVPISNHLYFYWYRQILGQKVEFLVSFYNNEISEKSEIFDDQFSVERPDGSNFTLKIRSTKLEDSAMYFCASSGQNYEQYFGPGTRLTVT.

The CDR3 sequence: CASSPYGEASYGYTF. The CDR3, as DNA: TGTGCCAGCAGTCCATACGGGGAAGCTAGCTATGGCTACACCTTC. The chain recombines TRBV27 with TRBJ1-2; D unresolved. Germline CDR1 MNHEY, CDR2 SMNVEV (reference sequence). Trimming took 5 bases from V and 4 from J, leaving 17 bases between them. The CDR3 contains 15 residues.

The V call is TRBV7-2, the J call TRBJ1-5; D may be TRBD1 (6 bases). Germline CDR1 SGHTA, CDR2 FQGNSA. The CDR3 spans 16 residues. The ends were cut back, 2 bases at V and 2 bases at J, with 13 bases in the middle. CDR3 sequence: CASSLNMGAGNQPQHF. Here the CDR3 DNA reads TGTGCCAGCAGCTTAAATATGGGGGCTGGCAATCAGCCCCAGCATTTT.

The chain recombines TRBV6-5 with TRBJ2-1; D not resolved. With 3 bases removed from V and 5 bases from J, the gap between germline ends came to 14 bases. The germline V gene has CDR1 MNHEY and CDR2 SVGAGI. This CDR3 contains 15 residues. CDR3 residues: CASSYDWRRDNEQFF. Here the CDR3 DNA reads TGTGCCAGCAGTTATGATTGGCGTCGGGACAATGAGCAGTTCTTC.

This sequence joins TRBV7-9 and TRBJ1-1; tentatively, D is TRBD1 (6 bases). The CDR3 consists of 13 residues. Germline values: CDR1 SEHNR, CDR2 FQNEAQ (reference sequence). V lost 5 bases and J 11 bases, leaving 18 bases between the germline ends. The CDR3 loop reads CASSPSGGASAFF. For the CDR3, the DNA is TGTGCCAGCAGCCCTAGTGGGGGGGCCTCGGCTTTCTTT.

The chain joins TRBV6-1 to TRBJ2-5; TRBD1 agrees at 9 bases. The CDR3 has 15 residues. Unmatched junction bases numbered 3, after V lost 2 bases and J lost 2 bases. From germline, CDR1 is MNHNS and CDR2 SASEGT. CDR3 residues: CASSEYRGPQETQYF. DNA of the CDR3: TGTGCCAGCAGTGAATACAGGGGGCCTCAAGAGACCCAGTACTTC.

The chain employs TRBV5-1 and TRBJ2-1; 13 positions agree with TRBD2. With V trimmed by 4 bases and J by 5 bases, 3 bases remained unmatched. Germline V lookup: CDR1 SGHRS, CDR2 YFSETQ. The CDR3 is made up of 15 amino acids. CDR3 region: CASSPGTSGDNEQFF. The CDR3 DNA reads as TGCGCCAGCAGCCCCGGGACTAGCGGGGACAATGAGCAGTTCTTC.

This clone showed up just a few times. The genes are TRBV9 and TRBJ2-7; weak D call: TRBD1 (5 bases). V lost 0 bases and J lost 2, with 12 bases in between. The CDR3 loop spans 15 amino acids. CDR1 and CDR2 (germline): SGDLS, YYNGEE. Written as DNA, the CDR3 is TGTGCCAGCAGCGTAGGGGCTCAGGGTGCCTACGAGCAGTACTTC. Translated, it gives CASSVGAQGAYEQYF. The full variable domain, its missing parts supplied by reference TRBV9 and TRBJ2-7, is DSGVTQTPKHLITATGQRVTLRCSPRSGDLSVYWYQQSLDQGLQFLIQYYNGEERAKGNILERFSAQQFPDLHSELNLSSLELGDSALYFCASSVGAQGAYEQYFGPGTRLTVT.